The 5 T cell receptor beta chains below were found in one sample sequenced in a study of T-cell memory formation after mild COVID-19. One entry per CDR3 protein results from TCRdb running MiXCR on the 5' RACE reads. The sample yields 400,000 or so distinct CDR3 sequences, about 19% seen once. Sequenced: PBMCs or a T cell subset sorted from them (not recorded which). The receptors were gathered from an adult woman who had mild COVID-19 (a few samples of this study predate the infection). Cell type and time point are not known.

This clonotype was picked up a small number of times. J is TRBJ1-1 and V is TRBV29-1; maybe TRBD1 (5 bases). The ends were cut back, 1 base at V and 2 bases at J, with 14 bases in the middle. The CDR3 covers 15 residues. The germline V gene encodes CDR1 SQVTM and CDR2 ANQGSEA. CDR3 loop: CSVEVSGMGNTEAFF. The CDR3 coding sequence is TGCAGCGTTGAAGTATCAGGGATGGGCAACACTGAAGCTTTCTTT.

The chain employs TRBV27 and TRBJ1-1; D unresolved. Germline lookup yields CDR1 MNHEY and CDR2 SMNVEV (reference sequence). V lost 5 bases and J 1 base, leaving 17 bases between the germline ends. The CDR3 extends over 16 amino acids. The CDR3 is CASSTEVGVRNTEAFF. The DNA for the CDR3 is TGTGCCAGCAGTACCGAGGTGGGTGTTCGGAACACTGAAGCTTTCTTT.

The rearrangement uses TRBV27 and TRBJ2-7, with 7 bases identical to TRBD1. J gave up 3 bases and V 5 bases, and 10 bases lay outside the gene matches. The CDR3 is 15 residues long. CDR1 is MNHEY, CDR2 SMNVEV, per germline (reference sequence). The CDR3 spells CASSLSGTGDYEQYF. DNA for the CDR3: TGTGCCAGCAGTCTCTCCGGAACAGGGGACTACGAGCAGTACTTC.

This clonotype was counted a few times. The V and J genes are TRBV5-1 and TRBJ2-1; the match to TRBD2 covers 8 bases. The CDR3 length is 17 residues. Looked up from germline, CDR1 is SGHRS and CDR2 is YFSETQ. The J segment lost 2 bases and the V segment lost 3 bases, leaving 10 bases of the junction unmatched. The CDR3 reads CASSWGIIAGPYNEQFF. Here the CDR3 DNA reads TGCGCCAGCAGCTGGGGAATTATAGCGGGACCCTACAATGAGCAGTTCTTC.

The rearrangement uses TRBV5-5 and TRBJ1-1; no reliable D call. Trimming shortened V by 1 base and J by 5 bases, and 12 bases separated the two germline ends. Germline CDR1 and CDR2: SGHKS and YYEKEE (reference sequence). The CDR3 is 14 residues long. As DNA, the CDR3 is TGTGCCAGCAGCTTGTTAGTAGCGGGTACTGAAGCTTTCTTT. Translated, it gives CASSLLVAGTEAFF. The entire variable domain, with the rest obtained from reference TRBV5-5 and TRBJ1-1, is as follows: DAGVTQSPTHLIKTRGQQVTLRCSPISGHKSVSWYQQVLGQGPQFIFQYYEKEERGRGNFPDRFSARQFPNYSSELNVNALLLGDSALYLCASSLLVAGTEAFFGQGTRLTVV.